Shown below are 27 T cell receptor beta chains from a single sample sequenced in a study of T-cell memory formation after mild COVID-19. TCRdb reanalysed the 5' RACE reads using MiXCR and keeps one entry per CDR3 protein. The table includes approximately 430,000 distinct CDR3 sequences, about 22% detected once. The sequencing sample was made of PBMCs or a T cell subset sorted from them (not recorded which). These receptors were obtained from an adult woman who had mild COVID-19 (a few samples of this study predate the infection). Cell type and time point are not known.

This clonotype was found a few times. This chain uses TRBV5-6 with TRBJ1-2; D remains ambiguous. Trimming shortened V by 2 bases and J by 3 bases, and 11 bases separated the two germline ends. CDR3 length equals 14 residues. Germline V gene lookup returns CDR1 SGHDT and CDR2 YYEEEE. CDR3 sequence reads: CASSLSSVDYGYTF. DNA for the CDR3: TGTGCCAGCAGCTTAAGTTCCGTAGACTATGGCTACACCTTC.

This clonotype appeared a few times. The chain recombines TRBV5-1 with TRBJ2-1; D possibly corresponds to TRBD2 (5 bases). Trimming took off 0 bases at V and 9 bases at J, with 13 bases between the two ends. CDR3 length equals 14 residues. Looked up from germline, CDR1 is SGHRS and CDR2 is YFSETQ. The CDR3 here is CASSLGVGVTEQFF. The CDR3 bases are TGCGCCAGCAGCTTGGGAGTGGGAGTAACTGAGCAGTTCTTC.

The V gene is TRBV4-2, the J gene TRBJ2-1, with D possibly being TRBD2 (6 bases). Germline V gene lookup returns CDR1 LGHNA and CDR2 YNFKEQ. This CDR3 is built from 19 residues. The V gene lost 5 bases and the J gene lost 8 bases, with 31 bases spanning the gap. DNA for the CDR3: TGTGCCAGCAGCTTCCCGGGGGACGGGCGAGGGGCACTCGGCGATGAGCAGTTCTTC. Its translation is CASSFPGDGRGALGDEQFF.

The V and J genes are TRBV6-5 and TRBJ2-1, with 8 nucleotides matching TRBD1. J lost 8 bases, V lost 5 bases, and 8 bases had no gene match. This CDR3 spans 14 amino acids. Germline CDR1 is MNHEY and CDR2 is SVGAGI. Here the CDR3 reads CASSNRGTVHEQFF. CDR3 DNA: TGTGCCAGCAGTAACAGGGGGACCGTACATGAGCAGTTCTTC.

V and J are TRBV12-3 or TRBV12-4 and TRBJ2-1; 12 bases match TRBD2. The CDR3 is made up of 16 amino acids. J was trimmed by 6 bases and V by 7 bases; bases with no gene match: 10. CDR3 in DNA: TGTGCCAGCACCTCCCCGACTAGCGGGAGATCCAATGAGCAGTTCTTC. Protein sequence: CASTSPTSGRSNEQFF.

The chain carries TRBV7-8 and TRBJ1-1; D is uncertain. This CDR3 has 15 residues. The germline V gene has CDR1 SGHVS and CDR2 FQNEAQ. V was pared by 2 bases and J by 4 bases, with 14 bases between. The CDR3 bases are TGTGCCAGCAGCTTATATGAGTCGGGAGGCACTGAAGCTTTCTTT. It translates to CASSLYESGGTEAFF.

The CDR3 region has the DNA TGCGCCAGCAGCCCTGCCTCGGGGGAGGGTGCCTACGAGCAGTACTTC. Translated, it gives CASSPASGEGAYEQYF. The V and J genes are TRBV5-1 and TRBJ2-7; 7 nucleotides match TRBD2. This CDR3 contains 16 residues. Trimming at V came to 4 bases and at J to 2 bases, leaving 12 bases not matched to a gene. CDR1 is SGHRS, CDR2 YFSETQ, per germline.

The chain's CDR3 is CASSQGPRYPGTDEAFF. The CDR3 DNA follows: TGTGCCAGCAGCCAGGGCCCCCGGTACCCCGGGACCGACGAAGCTTTCTTT. J is TRBJ1-1 and V is TRBV3-1, with D possibly matching TRBD1 (5 bases). CDR3 length equals 17 residues. Trimming left V 3 bases short and J 8 bases short, with 25 bases between. Germline V gives CDR1 LGHDT, CDR2 YNNKEL (reference sequence).

The rearrangement uses TRBV18 and TRBJ1-1; D is unclear. Germline CDR1 and CDR2: KGHSH and LQKENI. Trimming cost V 7 bases and J 0 bases, with 9 bases left between them. CDR3 length: 13 residues. The CDR3 nucleotides are TGTGCCAGCTTCCCTTCGATGAACACTGAAGCTTTCTTT. Protein product: CASFPSMNTEAFF.

As DNA, the CDR3 is TGTGCCAGCAGGCCGTTCGGGGGGGGCGGGCAAGAGACCCAGTACTTC. Protein: CASRPFGGGGQETQYF. The chain couples TRBV27 to TRBJ2-5; 8 bases map to TRBD2. Germline CDR1 MNHEY, CDR2 SMNVEV (reference sequence). V shed 6 bases, J shed 2 bases, and the junction held 11 bases outside the gene matches. This CDR3 contains 16 residues.

The chain joins TRBV9 to TRBJ1-1; weak D call: TRBD1 (5 bases). Looked up from germline, CDR1 is SGDLS and CDR2 is YYNGEE. The CDR3 sequence is 16 residues long. Trimming cost V 4 bases and J 4 bases, with 20 bases left between them. Here the CDR3 DNA reads TGTGCCAGCAGCCCACAGGCGGGGGGGTATGGCACTGAAGCTTTCTTT. Translation: CASSPQAGGYGTEAFF.

This clonotype was seen more than once but under ten times. V is TRBV27 and J is TRBJ1-5; D is perhaps TRBD1 (6 bases). Germline values: CDR1 MNHEY, CDR2 SMNVEV (reference sequence). V dropped 3 bases and J dropped 5 bases, with 17 bases sitting between them. CDR3 length equals 16 residues. CDR3 nucleotides: TGTGCCAGCAGTTTTTTAGGGGGGGCTACTTATCAGCCCCAGCATTTT. Translation: CASSFLGGATYQPQHF.

This clonotype showed up just a few times. The chain links TRBV20-1 to TRBJ2-7; D might be TRBD1 or TRBD2, each matching 5 bases. The V and J ends lost 3 bases and 6 bases respectively, with 15 bases between them. CDR1 and CDR2 from the germline V gene are DFQATT and SNEGSKA (reference sequence). CDR3 length: 13 amino acids. CDR3 nucleotides: TGCAGTGCTAGCTGGGTGGGGGTCCTCGAGCAGTACTTC. Translating gives CSASWVGVLEQYF.

The chain is built from TRBV6-2 or TRBV6-3 and TRBJ2-1; 10 bases are shared with TRBD2. This CDR3 has 16 residues. V was pared by 0 bases and J by 7 bases, with 6 bases of the junction left unmatched. Germline V lookup: CDR1 MNHEY, CDR2 SVGEGT. CDR3 coding DNA: TGTGCCAGCAGTTACTCGAAGACTAGCGGGCTGAATGAGCAGTTCTTC. Its translation is CASSYSKTSGLNEQFF.

V is TRBV24-1 and J is TRBJ2-3, with 10 bases lining up with TRBD2. CDR3 size: 15 residues. J lost 1 base, V lost 7 bases, and 4 bases had no gene match. The germline gives CDR1 KGHDR, CDR2 SFDVKD. CDR3 loop: CATRSTSGGTDTQYF. The CDR3 nucleotides read TGTGCCACCAGATCCACTAGCGGGGGCACAGATACGCAGTATTTT.

The chain has TRBV30 and TRBJ1-5; D gene ambiguous. The CDR3 extends over 13 amino acids. Germline values: CDR1 GTSNPN, CDR2 SVGIG (reference sequence). The V end lost 0 bases, the J end lost 3 bases, and 6 bases lay between the germline ends. CDR3 bases: TGTGCCTGGAGTGTGGACCACAATCAGCCCCAGCATTTT. The encoded protein is CAWSVDHNQPQHF.

The CDR3 loop is CAISWDLRTSSEQFF. CDR3 nucleotide sequence: TGTGCCATCAGTTGGGACTTAAGGACATCTAGTGAGCAGTTCTTC. J is TRBJ2-1 and V is TRBV10-3; maybe TRBD2 (6 bases). CDR3 length: 15 residues. Looked up from germline, CDR1 is ENHRY and CDR2 is SYGVKD. V lost 5 bases and J lost 9, with 20 bases in between.

This clonotype was counted only a few times. The chain recombines TRBV6-5 with TRBJ1-2; 7 nucleotides agree with TRBD1. Germline V gene lookup returns CDR1 MNHEY and CDR2 SVGAGI. The J segment lost 5 bases and the V segment lost 6 bases, leaving 9 bases of the junction unmatched. The CDR3 runs 14 residues. The CDR3 DNA is TGTGCCAGCAGAAGACAGGGAAGTTTGTATGGCTACACCTTC. This codes for CASRRQGSLYGYTF.

This chain connects TRBV4-1 to TRBJ2-5, with 7 bases that match TRBD1. The junction had 11 bases not matched to a gene; V was cut back by 5 bases and J by 5 bases. This CDR3 spans 15 amino acids. CDR1 and CDR2 from the germline V gene are MGHRA and YSYEKL. In DNA, the CDR3 is TGCGCCAGCAGCTTCACCAGGGGGACGGGTGAGACCCAGTACTTC. Protein: CASSFTRGTGETQYF.

Only a few counts were recorded for this clonotype. This sequence joins TRBV3-1 and TRBJ2-1, with D hard to call. Trimming removed 5 bases from V and 3 bases from J, with 11 bases in between. CDR3 length equals 14 residues. Germline V lookup: CDR1 LGHDT, CDR2 YNNKEL (reference sequence). Here the CDR3 reads CASSSLTHYNEQFF. In nucleotides, the CDR3 is TGTGCCAGCAGCTCTCTTACTCACTACAATGAGCAGTTCTTC.

The CDR3 region has the DNA TGTGCCAGCAGTCAACCCACCGGGGAGCTGTTTTTT. Its protein product is CASSQPTGELFF. The chain is built from TRBV6-6 and TRBJ2-2; D not resolved. Germline CDR1 MNHNY, CDR2 SVGAGI (reference sequence). With 5 bases removed from V and 4 bases from J, the gap between germline ends came to 5 bases. The CDR3 is 12 amino acids.

The chain carries TRBV19 and TRBJ1-1; no firm D call. Germline V gives CDR1 LNHDA, CDR2 SQIVND (reference sequence). This CDR3 comprises 11 residues. With 3 bases removed from V and 8 bases from J, the gap between germline ends came to 7 bases. The CDR3 sequence: CASSMKEEAFF. DNA for the CDR3: TGTGCCAGTAGTATGAAGGAGGAAGCTTTCTTT.

V usage is TRBV3-1 and J usage is TRBJ2-7; maybe TRBD2 (6 bases). V lost 3 bases to trimming and J lost 1 base, with 19 bases between them. The CDR3 consists of 17 residues. CDR1 and CDR2 (germline): LGHDT, YNNKEL (reference sequence). Here the CDR3 DNA reads TGTGCCAGCAGCCATGCGCGGGGACCTCAGGGATCCTACGAGCAGTACTTC. This gives the protein CASSHARGPQGSYEQYF.

This clonotype was seen a few times. DNA of the CDR3: TGTGCCATCAGTGAGTCGTCAGGGAACACCGGGGAGCTGTTTTTT. It is translated as CAISESSGNTGELFF. The chain has TRBV10-3 and TRBJ2-2, with no clear D. Germline values: CDR1 ENHRY, CDR2 SYGVKD. Trimming left V 0 bases short and J 1 base short, with 6 bases between. The CDR3 length is 15 residues.

This sequence joins TRBV5-1 and TRBJ1-5; tentatively, D is TRBD1 (6 bases). This CDR3 contains 14 residues. The germline V gene encodes CDR1 SGHRS and CDR2 YFSETQ. Trimming removed 3 bases from V and 2 bases from J, with 9 bases in between. The CDR3 spells CASSSGEGNQPQHF. CDR3 coding DNA: TGCGCCAGCAGCTCAGGGGAAGGCAATCAGCCCCAGCATTTT.

This clonotype turned up a few times. V usage is TRBV27 and J usage is TRBJ1-2, with unresolved D. V was trimmed by 0 bases and J by 4 bases, leaving 9 bases between them. The CDR3 covers 14 residues. Germline V lookup: CDR1 MNHEY, CDR2 SMNVEV (reference sequence). The CDR3: CASSLSANSYGYTF. Here the CDR3 DNA reads TGTGCCAGCAGTTTATCCGCCAACAGCTATGGCTACACCTTC.

V and J are TRBV7-8 and TRBJ2-7; D gene ambiguous. Germline V gene lookup returns CDR1 SGHVS and CDR2 FQNEAQ. Trimming shortened V by 3 bases and J by 6 bases, and 9 bases separated the two germline ends. The CDR3 has 12 residues. CDR3 amino acids: CASSFNTGEQYF. The CDR3, as DNA: TGTGCCAGCAGCTTTAATACTGGCGAGCAGTACTTC.